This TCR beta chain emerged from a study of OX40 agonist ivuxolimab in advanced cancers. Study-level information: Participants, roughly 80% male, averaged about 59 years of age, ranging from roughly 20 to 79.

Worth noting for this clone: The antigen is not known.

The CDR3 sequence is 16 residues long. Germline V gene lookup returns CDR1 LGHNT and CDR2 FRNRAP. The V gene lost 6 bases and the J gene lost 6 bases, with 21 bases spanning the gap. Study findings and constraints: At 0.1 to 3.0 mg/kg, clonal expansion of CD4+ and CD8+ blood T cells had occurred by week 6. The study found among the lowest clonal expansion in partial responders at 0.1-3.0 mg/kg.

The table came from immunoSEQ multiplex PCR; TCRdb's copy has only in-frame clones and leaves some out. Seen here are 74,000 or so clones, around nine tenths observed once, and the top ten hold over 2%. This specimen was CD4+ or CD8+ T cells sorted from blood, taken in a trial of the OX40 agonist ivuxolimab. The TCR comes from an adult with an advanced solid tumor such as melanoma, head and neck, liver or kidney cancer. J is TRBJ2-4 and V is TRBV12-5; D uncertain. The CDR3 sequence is CASGFSCGSYPNIQYF. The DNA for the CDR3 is TGTGCTAGTGGGTTTAGCTGCGGAAGTTACCCAAACATTCAGTACTTC.